This T cell receptor beta chain was obtained from a study of CDR3 diversity in severe acne. The CDR3 is 15 residues long. V was cut by 0 bases and J by 2 bases, with 10 bases left in between. Per germline, CDR1 MNHEY and CDR2 SVGAGI. TCRdb itself ran the PCR reads through MiXCR, one entry per CDR3 protein. The data hold approximately 80,000 distinct CDR3 sequences, with under 65% observed a single time. Note on this clonotype: A much larger clone sits a single nucleotide away, making a read error possible.

J is TRBJ1-1 and V is TRBV6-5; D not resolved. This receptor was identified in a male donor in good health, without acne. Sequences were obtained from blood. This CDR3 is CASSYSASINTEAFF. In DNA, the CDR3 is TGTGCCAGCAGTTACTCGGCCAGCATCAACACTGAAGCTTTCTTT.